This entry lists 17 T cell receptor beta chains sequenced from one sample in a study of T cells after yellow fever vaccination. TCRdb re-called the 5' RACE reads with MiXCR, one entry per CDR3 protein. The repertoire consists of 500,000 to 650,000 distinct CDR3 sequences, with 9% to 15% occurring once and the leading ten covering 15%. Sample: PBMCs, taken on the day of the yellow fever booster vaccination. The receptor source for this set is a man younger than 40 who received the YFV17D yellow fever vaccine.

The gene calls are TRBV18 and TRBJ2-2, with D maybe TRBD2 (5 bases). V lost 3 bases, J lost 0 bases, and 14 bases lay in between. The CDR3 spans 17 residues. Germline CDR1 and CDR2: KGHSH and LQKENI. CDR3 loop: CASSPLLAPSNTGELFF. The CDR3 bases are TGTGCCAGCTCACCGCTTCTAGCACCCTCGAACACCGGGGAGCTGTTTTTT.

J is TRBJ1-4 and V is TRBV6-1; weak D call: TRBD1 (5 bases). The length of the CDR3 is 13 residues. The V end was cut by 8 bases, the J end by 9 bases, with 16 bases between. CDR1 and CDR2 from the germline V gene are MNHNS and SASEGT. DNA for the CDR3: TGTGCCAGCGGAGAGGGACTCTTTAAAAAACTGTTTTTT. This encodes CASGEGLFKKLFF.

J is TRBJ2-5 and V is TRBV7-2, with 11 bases aligning to TRBD1. Germline values: CDR1 SGHTA, CDR2 FQGNSA. The CDR3 runs to 15 residues. V shed 8 bases and J 4 bases; nucleotides not matched to a gene: 9. The CDR3 DNA reads as TGTGCCAGCTCTCGGACAGGGGGCGTTCGAGAGACCCAGTACTTC. Amino acids: CASSRTGGVRETQYF.

Ten or more counts support this clonotype. The chain carries TRBV29-1 and TRBJ1-2, with D unresolved. V shed 6 bases and J shed 2 bases, with 7 bases lying between them. The CDR3 contains 11 residues. Germline lookup yields CDR1 SQVTM and CDR2 ANQGSEA. CDR3 protein: CSVSGNYGYTF. DNA for the CDR3: TGCAGCGTCTCAGGAAACTATGGCTACACCTTC. The whole variable domain, remainder taken from reference TRBV29-1 and TRBJ1-2, is SAVISQKPSRDICQRGTSLTIQCQVDSQVTMMFWYRQQPGQSLTLIATANQGSEATYESGFVIDKFPISRPNLTFSTLTVSNMSPEDSSIYLCSVSGNYGYTFGSGTRLTVV.

Only a few counts were recorded for this clonotype. The chain uses TRBV20-1 and TRBJ2-7; D unclear. The CDR3 is 11 amino acids. Germline CDR1 reads DFQATT; CDR2 reads SNEGSKA (reference sequence). V lost 6 bases, J lost 3 bases, and 9 bases lay in between. Written as DNA, the CDR3 is TGCAGTGCCCCAGTCGGCTACGAGCAGTACTTC. This gives the protein CSAPVGYEQYF.

The chain joins TRBV7-2 to TRBJ2-7; 12 nucleotides agree with TRBD2. Germline lookup yields CDR1 SGHTA and CDR2 FQGNSA. The CDR3 has 15 amino acids. V was clipped by 0 bases and J by 7 bases; unmatched bases: 4. The CDR3 DNA reads TGTGCCAGCAGCTTAGCCGGGACTAGCGGGCCTGAGCAGTACTTC. It yields the protein CASSLAGTSGPEQYF.

This clonotype is labeled medium-sized. The chain carries TRBV7-6 and TRBJ2-7, with 10 bases matching TRBD2. With 1 base clipped from V and 3 bases from J, the junction kept 3 bases outside the gene matches. Per germline, CDR1 SGHVS and CDR2 FNYEAQ. The CDR3 contains 15 residues. CDR3 in DNA: TGTGCCAGCAGCTTAGAGGCTAGCGGGAGCTACGAGCAGTACTTC. Its translation is CASSLEASGSYEQYF.

The J gene is TRBJ2-7, the V gene TRBV7-3, with no clear D. Germline-derived CDR1 and CDR2 are SGHTA and FQGTGA. The CDR3 is 13 residues long. Trimming pared 2 bases from V and 5 bases from J, leaving 10 bases between. CDR3 nucleotides: TGTGCCAGCAGCTTAGGCCCAGCCAACGAGCAGTACTTC. Its translation is CASSLGPANEQYF.

This clonotype came up a few times. The chain couples TRBV11-2 to TRBJ2-5; 14 bases match TRBD2. Germline V gene lookup returns CDR1 SGHAT and CDR2 FQNNGV. The CDR3 length is 16 residues. The ends lost 5 bases at V and 5 bases at J; junction bases unmatched: 7. The CDR3 protein is CASSRRLAGGVETQYF. The CDR3 coding sequence is TGTGCCAGCAGCCGGAGACTAGCGGGAGGGGTTGAGACCCAGTACTTC.

The table lists this clonotype with a few counts. The chain joins TRBV20-1 to TRBJ1-4; D is possibly TRBD1 (6 bases). The CDR3 covers 14 residues. The germline V gene encodes CDR1 DFQATT and CDR2 SNEGSKA (reference sequence). The DNA for the CDR3 is TGCAGCGTTAAACAACAGGGAACTAATGAAAAACTGTTTTTT. Protein: CSVKQQGTNEKLFF.

J is TRBJ1-6 and V is TRBV7-6; 10 bases match TRBD1. CDR1 and CDR2 from the germline V gene are SGHVS and FNYEAQ. Trimming removed 4 bases from V and 7 bases from J; junction bases left unmatched: 4. The CDR3 is 15 amino acids. CDR3 loop: CASSYGTGENSPLHF. The CDR3 DNA reads as TGTGCCAGCAGCTACGGGACAGGGGAAAATTCACCCCTCCACTTT.

This clonotype came up many times. The CDR3 region has the DNA TGTGCCAGCAGCTCGCGGACGACAATGGAGACCCAGTACTTC. This encodes CASSSRTTMETQYF. The chain uses TRBV7-9 and TRBJ2-5, with no clear D. Germline values: CDR1 SEHNR, CDR2 FQNEAQ (reference sequence). V lost 4 bases to trimming and J lost 5 bases, with 14 bases between them. CDR3 length: 14 residues. Supplemented by reference TRBV7-9 and TRBJ2-5, the full variable domain reads DTGVSQNPRHKITKRGQNVTFRCDPISEHNRLYWYRQTLGQGPEFLTYFQNEAQLEKSRLLSDRFSAERPKGSFSTLEIQRTEQGDSAMYLCASSSRTTMETQYFGPGTRLLVL.

This clonotype was counted between two and nine times. The chain joins TRBV4-2 to TRBJ2-5; D call uncertain. CDR3 size: 14 residues. V was trimmed by 5 bases and J by 0 bases, leaving 10 bases between them. From germline, CDR1 is LGHNA and CDR2 YNFKEQ. The CDR3 DNA follows: TGTGCCAGCAGCGGCACCGACCACCAAGAGACCCAGTACTTC. Protein product: CASSGTDHQETQYF.

The chain recombines TRBV30 with TRBJ1-2; D is unclear. In germline, CDR1 is GTSNPN, CDR2 SVGIG (reference sequence). V lost 2 bases, J lost 8 bases, and 24 bases lay in between. CDR3 length equals 16 residues. The CDR3 reads CAWSSALRQTGRGYTF. For the CDR3, the DNA is TGTGCCTGGAGTTCGGCCCTAAGGCAGACCGGTAGAGGCTACACCTTC.

J is TRBJ2-3 and V is TRBV7-2; possible D gene TRBD2, 5 bases. The V gene's germline CDR1 is SGHTA and CDR2 FQGNSA. The CDR3 is made up of 11 amino acids. Between the trimmed V and J ends, which lost 5 bases and 11 bases, there was a span of 11 bases. The CDR3 reads CASSPHAGQYF. For the CDR3, the DNA is TGTGCCAGCAGCCCGCATGCGGGGCAGTATTTT.

This clonotype was counted a few times. The chain uses TRBV12-3 or TRBV12-4 and TRBJ1-1, with D hard to call. The CDR3 has 17 amino acids. V gave up 3 bases and J gave up 3 bases, with 20 bases separating them. CDR3 DNA sequence: TGTGCCAGCAGTTTTTGGGGTCGGTCAGGACGGGACACTGAAGCTTTCTTT. Its translation: CASSFWGRSGRDTEAFF.

This clonotype came up many times. The chain carries TRBV10-1 and TRBJ2-2; D perhaps matches TRBD2 (6 bases). Germline V gene data show CDR1 as WNHNN and CDR2 as SYGVQD (reference sequence). V lost 6 bases and J lost 1, with 9 bases in between. The CDR3 loop spans 14 amino acids. For the CDR3, the DNA is TGCGCCAGCAGCCGGGACTTGAACACCGGGGAGCTGTTTTTT. Its protein is CASSRDLNTGELFF.